This T cell receptor (beta chain) stems from a study of blood T cell repertoires in COVID-19. Assay: immunoSEQ multiplex PCR; the TCRdb copy retains only in-frame clones and omits some. The sample yields fewer than 200,000 clones, around 83% seen once. With 4 bases removed from V and 6 bases from J, the gap between germline ends came to 10 bases. The CDR3 spans 11 residues. The germline CDR1 and CDR2 sequences are DFQATT and SNEGSKA (reference sequence). What was sequenced was peripheral blood. V gene TRBV20-1 combines with J gene TRBJ2-7; D remains unclear. The receptor's source is a woman between 65 and 79 years old with COVID-19, enrolled during active disease. The CDR3 coding sequence is TGCAGTGCTACAATGACGGGCGAGCAGTACTTC. This codes for CSATMTGEQYF.